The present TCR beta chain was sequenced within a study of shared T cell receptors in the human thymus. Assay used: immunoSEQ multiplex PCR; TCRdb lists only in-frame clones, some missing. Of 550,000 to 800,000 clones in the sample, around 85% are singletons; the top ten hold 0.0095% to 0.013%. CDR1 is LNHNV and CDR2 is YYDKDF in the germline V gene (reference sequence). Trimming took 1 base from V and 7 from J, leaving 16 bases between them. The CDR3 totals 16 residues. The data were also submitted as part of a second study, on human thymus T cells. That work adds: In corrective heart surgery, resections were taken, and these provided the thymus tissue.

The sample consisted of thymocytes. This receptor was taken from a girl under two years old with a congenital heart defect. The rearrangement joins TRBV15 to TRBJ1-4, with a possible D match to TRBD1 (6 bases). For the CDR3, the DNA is TGTGCCACCAGCAGAGGACACAGGGATTGGGGTGAAAAACTGTTTTTT. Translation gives CATSRGHRDWGEKLFF.